This T cell receptor beta chain originates from a study of blood T cell repertoires in COVID-19. Overall study context: Sources were T cells, B-cell-depleted T cells, or PBMCs; the material itself was cDNA or gDNA.

V trimming: 3 bases; J trimming: 7 bases; junction bases outside the gene matches: 11. The CDR3 has 15 residues. Germline V gives CDR1 SQVTM, CDR2 ANQGSEA. Original data processing: Using reference gene primer amplification, nucleated cell counts were estimated. Here immunoSEQ multiplex PCR was the method, and the copy in TCRdb shows in-frame clones only, minus some. Clonal size and the V and J genes are those of that table, whereas D and trimming came from the DNA. The repertoire holds hundreds of thousands of clones, with 90% as singletons. Two consecutive negative NP/OP PCR tests, clearance, or resolved symptoms defined Cohort 3 recovery.

The clonotype comes from a man between 60 and 75 years old who had recovered from COVID-19. Input material: PBMCs or T cells enriched from blood (not recorded which). This chain joins TRBV29-1 and TRBJ2-2; 7 bases match TRBD2. CDR3: CSVDGWEGRFGELFF. The CDR3 region has the DNA TGCAGCGTTGATGGGTGGGAGGGCCGGTTCGGGGAGCTGTTTTTT.